The rows below give T cell receptor beta chains drawn from one sample of a study of blood T cell repertoires in COVID-19. Assay: immunoSEQ multiplex PCR; the TCRdb copy retains only in-frame clones and omits some. The sample comprises around 120,000 clones, 85% to 90% of which are singletons, and more than 25% rests with the top ten. Source material: peripheral blood. The source of these receptors is a woman aged 65 to 85 with acute or convalescent COVID-19. CDR3s include the opening cysteine and the closing phenylalanine or tryptophan. Fields, in order: V gene, D gene, J gene, clone size, CDR3 protein, CDR3 DNA. A D gene is named only where the DNA matches it firmly. A clone size is listed for some rows: how often the clone was seen (once, few, many), or a class if it is expanded.

V gene: TRBV12-2
D gene: -
J gene: TRBJ2-7
clone size: -
CDR3 protein: CASSTRWDSSYEQYF
CDR3 DNA: TGTGCAAGTTCCACTCGGTGGGACAGCTCCTACGAGCAGTACTTC

V gene: TRBV9
D gene: -
J gene: TRBJ2-1
clone size: -
CDR3 protein: CASSPLAAGGNEQFF
CDR3 DNA: TGTGCCAGCAGCCCCCTGGCCGCCGGGGGAAATGAGCAGTTCTTC

V gene: TRBV11-3
D gene: -
J gene: TRBJ2-7
clone size: -
CDR3 protein: CASSPGRASYEQYF
CDR3 DNA: TGTGCCAGCAGCCCGGGAAGAGCCTCATACGAGCAGTACTTC

V gene: TRBV10-3
D gene: -
J gene: TRBJ1-3
clone size: -
CDR3 protein: CAISSGQISGNTIYF
CDR3 DNA: TGTGCCATCAGTTCAGGGCAGATCTCTGGAAACACCATATATTTT

V gene: TRBV4-1
D gene: TRBD1
J gene: TRBJ1-4
clone size: -
CDR3 protein: CASSQPDRVNEKLFF
CDR3 DNA: TGCGCCAGCAGCCAACCCGACAGGGTGAATGAAAAACTGTTTTTT

V gene: TRBV10-2
D gene: -
J gene: TRBJ1-1
clone size: -
CDR3 protein: CASSPLETPNTEAFF
CDR3 DNA: TGCGCCAGCAGTCCCCTCGAAACACCGAACACTGAAGCTTTCTTT

V gene: TRBV5-4
D gene: TRBD2
J gene: TRBJ2-5
clone size: -
CDR3 protein: CASSSVSGASGGETQYF
CDR3 DNA: TGTGCCAGCAGCTCTGTGTCTGGGGCTAGCGGGGGTGAGACCCAGTACTTC

V gene: TRBV5-1
D gene: -
J gene: TRBJ1-1
clone size: -
CDR3 protein: CASSPRNGQSPEAFF
CDR3 DNA: TGCGCCAGCAGCCCGCGGAACGGACAGTCCCCTGAAGCTTTCTTT

V gene: TRBV3-1/TRBV3-2
D gene: -
J gene: TRBJ1-6
clone size: -
CDR3 protein: CASSRGQYNPLHF
CDR3 DNA: TGTGCCAGCAGCCGCGGACAGTACAATCCCCTCCACTTT

V gene: TRBV6-5
D gene: -
J gene: TRBJ1-1
clone size: -
CDR3 protein: CASSSGGTEAFF
CDR3 DNA: TGTGCCAGCAGTTCGGGGGGCACTGAAGCTTTCTTT

V gene: TRBV28
D gene: -
J gene: TRBJ1-6
clone size: -
CDR3 protein: CASSLLAGLYNSPLHF
CDR3 DNA: TGTGCCAGCAGTTTACTAGCGGGACTTTATAATTCACCCCTCCACTTT

V gene: TRBV7-2
D gene: TRBD2
J gene: TRBJ2-7
clone size: once
CDR3 protein: CASSLGRGGIVNEQYF
CDR3 DNA: TGTGCCAGCAGCTTAGGGCGGGGGGGCATCGTCAACGAGCAGTACTTC

V gene: TRBV4-2
D gene: -
J gene: TRBJ1-2
clone size: -
CDR3 protein: CASSQADWYGYTF
CDR3 DNA: TGTGCCAGCAGCCAGGCTGACTGGTATGGCTACACCTTC

V gene: TRBV5-5
D gene: TRBD1
J gene: TRBJ1-5
clone size: -
CDR3 protein: CASSRSGTGNQPQHF
CDR3 DNA: TGTGCCAGCAGCAGATCCGGGACAGGCAATCAGCCCCAGCATTTT

V gene: TRBV11-3
D gene: TRBD2
J gene: TRBJ2-2
clone size: few
CDR3 protein: CASSIGAGTGELFF
CDR3 DNA: TGTGCCAGCAGTATTGGAGCGGGGACCGGGGAGCTGTTTTTT

V gene: TRBV7-3
D gene: TRBD2
J gene: TRBJ2-5
clone size: -
CDR3 protein: CASSRTSGPQETQYF
CDR3 DNA: TGTGCCAGCAGCCGGACTAGCGGGCCTCAAGAGACCCAGTACTTC